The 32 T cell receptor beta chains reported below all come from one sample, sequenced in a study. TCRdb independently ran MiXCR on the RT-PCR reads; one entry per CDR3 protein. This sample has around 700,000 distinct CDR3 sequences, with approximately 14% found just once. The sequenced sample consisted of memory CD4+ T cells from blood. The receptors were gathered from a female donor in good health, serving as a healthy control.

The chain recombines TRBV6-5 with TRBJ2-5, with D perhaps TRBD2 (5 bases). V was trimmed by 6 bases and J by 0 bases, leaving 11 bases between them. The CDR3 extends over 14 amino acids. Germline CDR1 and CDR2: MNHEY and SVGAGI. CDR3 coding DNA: TGTGCCAGCAGAGTTAGCGTAAACCAAGAGACCCAGTACTTC. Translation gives CASRVSVNQETQYF.

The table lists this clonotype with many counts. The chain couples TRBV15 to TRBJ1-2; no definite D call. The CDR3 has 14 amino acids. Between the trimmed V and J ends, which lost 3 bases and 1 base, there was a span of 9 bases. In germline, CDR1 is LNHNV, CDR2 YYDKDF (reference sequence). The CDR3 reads CATSSSRNNYGYTF. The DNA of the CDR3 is TGTGCCACCAGCAGCTCCCGGAATAACTATGGCTACACCTTC.

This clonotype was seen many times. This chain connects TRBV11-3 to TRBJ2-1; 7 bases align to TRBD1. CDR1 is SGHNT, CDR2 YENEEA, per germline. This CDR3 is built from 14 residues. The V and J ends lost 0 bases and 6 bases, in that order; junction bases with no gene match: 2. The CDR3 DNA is TGTGCCAGCAGCTTAGATCACAGGGGCAATGAGCAGTTCTTC. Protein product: CASSLDHRGNEQFF.

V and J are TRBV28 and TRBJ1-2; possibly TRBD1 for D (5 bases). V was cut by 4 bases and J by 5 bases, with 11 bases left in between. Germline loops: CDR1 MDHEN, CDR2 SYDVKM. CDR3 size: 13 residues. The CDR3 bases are TGTGCCAGCAGTTCCGCAGGGTCGTATGGCTACACCTTC. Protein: CASSSAGSYGYTF.

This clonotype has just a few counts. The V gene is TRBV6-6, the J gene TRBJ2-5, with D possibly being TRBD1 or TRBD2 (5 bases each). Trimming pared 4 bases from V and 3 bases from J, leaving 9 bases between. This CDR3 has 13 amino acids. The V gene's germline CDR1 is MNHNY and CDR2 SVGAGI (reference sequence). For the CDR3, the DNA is TGTGCCAGCAGTTGGGGGACGGAAGAGACCCAGTACTTC. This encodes CASSWGTEETQYF.

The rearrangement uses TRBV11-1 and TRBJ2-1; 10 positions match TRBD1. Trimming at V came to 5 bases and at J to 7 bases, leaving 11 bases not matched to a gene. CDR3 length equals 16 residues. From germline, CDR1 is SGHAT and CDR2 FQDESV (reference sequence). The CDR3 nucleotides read TGTGCCAGCAGCCGTTCCGGGACAGGGGATTCAAATGAGCAGTTCTTC. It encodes CASSRSGTGDSNEQFF.

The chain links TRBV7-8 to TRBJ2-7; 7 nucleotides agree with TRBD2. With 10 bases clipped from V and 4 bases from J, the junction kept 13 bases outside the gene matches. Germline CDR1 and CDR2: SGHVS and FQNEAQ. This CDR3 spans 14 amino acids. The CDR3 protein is CATRRGGSLYEQYF. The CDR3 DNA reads TGTGCCACGAGGCGGGGCGGGAGTTTATACGAGCAGTACTTC.

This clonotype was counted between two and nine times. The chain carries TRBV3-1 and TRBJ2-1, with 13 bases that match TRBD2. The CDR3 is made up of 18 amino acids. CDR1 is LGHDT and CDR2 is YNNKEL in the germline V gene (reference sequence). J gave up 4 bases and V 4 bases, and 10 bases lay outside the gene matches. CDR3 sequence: CASSPRGLAGVPYNEQFF. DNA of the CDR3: TGTGCCAGCAGCCCGCGTGGACTAGCGGGAGTTCCGTACAATGAGCAGTTCTTC.

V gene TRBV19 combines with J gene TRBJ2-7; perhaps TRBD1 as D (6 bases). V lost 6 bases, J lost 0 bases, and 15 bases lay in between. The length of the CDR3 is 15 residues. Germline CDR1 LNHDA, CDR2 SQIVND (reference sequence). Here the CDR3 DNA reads TGTGCCAGTAGCCGGGGACACTCCTACTCCTACGAGCAGTACTTC. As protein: CASSRGHSYSYEQYF.

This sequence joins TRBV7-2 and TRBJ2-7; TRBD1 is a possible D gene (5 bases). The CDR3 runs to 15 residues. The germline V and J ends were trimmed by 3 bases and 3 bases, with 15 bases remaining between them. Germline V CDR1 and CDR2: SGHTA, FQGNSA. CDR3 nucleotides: TGTGCCAGCAGCTTGTCCCGACAGCCCTTCTACGAGCAGTACTTC. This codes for CASSLSRQPFYEQYF.

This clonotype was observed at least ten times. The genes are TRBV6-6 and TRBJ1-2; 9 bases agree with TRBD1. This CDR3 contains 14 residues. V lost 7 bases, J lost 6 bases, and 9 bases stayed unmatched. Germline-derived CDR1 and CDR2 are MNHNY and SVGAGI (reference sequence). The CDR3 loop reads CASIQGQGKNGYTF. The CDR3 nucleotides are TGTGCCAGCATACAGGGACAGGGAAAAAATGGCTACACCTTC.

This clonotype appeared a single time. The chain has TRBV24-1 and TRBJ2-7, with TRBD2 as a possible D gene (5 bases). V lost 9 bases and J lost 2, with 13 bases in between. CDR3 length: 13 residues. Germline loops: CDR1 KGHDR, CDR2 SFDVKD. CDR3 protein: CATSSPTTYEQYF. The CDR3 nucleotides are TGTGCCACCTCTAGCCCTACTACCTACGAGCAGTACTTC.

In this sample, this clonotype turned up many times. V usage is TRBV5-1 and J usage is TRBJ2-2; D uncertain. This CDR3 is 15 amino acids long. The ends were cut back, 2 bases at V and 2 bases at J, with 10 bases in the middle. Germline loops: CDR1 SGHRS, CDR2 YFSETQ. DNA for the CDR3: TGCGCCAGCAGCTTACAACAGTCTAACACCGGGGAGCTGTTTTTT. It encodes CASSLQQSNTGELFF.

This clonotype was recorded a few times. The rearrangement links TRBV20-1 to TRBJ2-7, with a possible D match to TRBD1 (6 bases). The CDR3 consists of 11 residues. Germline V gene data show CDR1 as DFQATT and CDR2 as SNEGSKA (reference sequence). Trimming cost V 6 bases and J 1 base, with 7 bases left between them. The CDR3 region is CSAGASYEQYF. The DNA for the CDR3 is TGCAGTGCGGGGGCATCCTACGAGCAGTACTTC.

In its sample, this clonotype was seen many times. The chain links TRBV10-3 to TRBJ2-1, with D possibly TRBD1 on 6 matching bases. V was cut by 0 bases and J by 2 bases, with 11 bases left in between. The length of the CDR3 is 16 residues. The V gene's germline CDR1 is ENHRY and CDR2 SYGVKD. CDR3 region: CAISESRQVAYNEQFF. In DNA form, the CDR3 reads TGTGCCATCAGTGAGTCGAGACAGGTTGCCTACAATGAGCAGTTCTTC.

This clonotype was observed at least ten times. The CDR3 nucleotides are TGTGCCAGCAGCTTACGGCGGGAGGCGTACAATGAGCAGTTCTTC. It yields the protein CASSLRREAYNEQFF. V usage is TRBV7-7 and J usage is TRBJ2-1; 8 nucleotides match TRBD2. The CDR3 length is 15 residues. J was trimmed by 4 bases and V by 2 bases; bases with no gene match: 4. Germline CDR1 SSHAT, CDR2 FNYEAQ (reference sequence).

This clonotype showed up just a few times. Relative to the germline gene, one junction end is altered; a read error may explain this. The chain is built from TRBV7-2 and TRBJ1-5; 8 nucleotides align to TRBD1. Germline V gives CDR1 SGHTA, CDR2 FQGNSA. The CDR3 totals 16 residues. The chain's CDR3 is CASSLGGQGLNQPQLF. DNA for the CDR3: TGTGCCAGCAGCTTAGGAGGACAGGGCCTAAATCAGCCCCAGCTTTTT.

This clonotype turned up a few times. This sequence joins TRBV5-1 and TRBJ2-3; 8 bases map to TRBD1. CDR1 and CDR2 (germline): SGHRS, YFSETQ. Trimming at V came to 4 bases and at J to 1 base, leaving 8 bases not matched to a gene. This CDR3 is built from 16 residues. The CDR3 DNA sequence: TGCGCCAGCAGCACGGGGACGGGACAGGGCACAGATACGCAGTATTTT. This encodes CASSTGTGQGTDTQYF.

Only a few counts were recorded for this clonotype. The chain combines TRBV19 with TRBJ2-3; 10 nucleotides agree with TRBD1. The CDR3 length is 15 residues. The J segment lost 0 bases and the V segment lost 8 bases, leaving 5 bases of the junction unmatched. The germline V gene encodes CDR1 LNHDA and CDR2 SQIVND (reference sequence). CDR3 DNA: TGTGCCAGTGGGGACAGGGGCACGAGCACAGATACGCAGTATTTT. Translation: CASGDRGTSTDTQYF.

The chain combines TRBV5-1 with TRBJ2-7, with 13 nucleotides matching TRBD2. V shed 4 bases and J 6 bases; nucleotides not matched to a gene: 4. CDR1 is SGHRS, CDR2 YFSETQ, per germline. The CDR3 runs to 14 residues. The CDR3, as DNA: TGCGCCAGCAGCCCGGGACTAGCGGGACTCGAGCAGTACTTC. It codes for CASSPGLAGLEQYF. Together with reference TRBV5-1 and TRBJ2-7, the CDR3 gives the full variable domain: KAGVTQTPRYLIKTRGQQVTLSCSPISGHRSVSWYQQTPGQGLQFLFEYFSETQRNKGNFPGRFSGRQFSNSRSEMNVSTLELGDSALYLCASSPGLAGLEQYFGPGTRLTVT.

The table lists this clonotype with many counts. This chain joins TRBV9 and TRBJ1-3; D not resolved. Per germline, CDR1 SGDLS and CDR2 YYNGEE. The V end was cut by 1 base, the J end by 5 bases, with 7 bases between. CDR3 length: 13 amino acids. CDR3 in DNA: TGTGCCAGCAGCGTACCCGGGAGAAACACCATATATTTT. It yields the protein CASSVPGRNTIYF.

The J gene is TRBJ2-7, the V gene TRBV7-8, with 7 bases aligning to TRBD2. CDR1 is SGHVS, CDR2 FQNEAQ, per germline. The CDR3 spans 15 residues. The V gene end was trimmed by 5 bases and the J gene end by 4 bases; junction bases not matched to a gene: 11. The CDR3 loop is CASSPTPGGGYEQYF. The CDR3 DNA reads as TGTGCCAGCAGCCCAACCCCTGGCGGGGGTTACGAGCAGTACTTC.

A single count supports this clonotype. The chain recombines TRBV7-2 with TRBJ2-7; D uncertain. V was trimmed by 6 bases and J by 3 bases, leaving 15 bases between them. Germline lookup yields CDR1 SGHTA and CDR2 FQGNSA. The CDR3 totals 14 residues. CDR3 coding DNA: TGTGCCAGCAGGCCGGCTGGCGCGTACTACGAGCAGTACTTC. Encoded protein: CASRPAGAYYEQYF.

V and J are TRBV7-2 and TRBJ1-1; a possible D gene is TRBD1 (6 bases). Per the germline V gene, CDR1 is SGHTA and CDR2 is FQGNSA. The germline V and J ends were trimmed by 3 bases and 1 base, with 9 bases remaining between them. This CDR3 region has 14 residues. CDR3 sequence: CASSFLQGNTEAFF. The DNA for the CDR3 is TGTGCCAGCAGCTTCCTACAGGGGAACACTGAAGCTTTCTTT.

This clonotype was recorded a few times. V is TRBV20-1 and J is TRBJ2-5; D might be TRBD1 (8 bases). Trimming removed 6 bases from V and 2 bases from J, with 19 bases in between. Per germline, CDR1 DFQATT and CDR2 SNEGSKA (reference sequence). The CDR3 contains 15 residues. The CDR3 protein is CSAPGGGTGQETQYF. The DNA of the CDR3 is TGCAGTGCCCCGGGGGGTGGGACAGGACAAGAGACCCAGTACTTC.

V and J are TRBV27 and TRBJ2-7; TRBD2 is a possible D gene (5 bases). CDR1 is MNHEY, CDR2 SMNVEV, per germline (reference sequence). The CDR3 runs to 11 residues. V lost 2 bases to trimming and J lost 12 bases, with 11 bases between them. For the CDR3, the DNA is TGTGCCAGCAGTTTAAACTGGAGGCTGTACTTC. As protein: CASSLNWRLYF.

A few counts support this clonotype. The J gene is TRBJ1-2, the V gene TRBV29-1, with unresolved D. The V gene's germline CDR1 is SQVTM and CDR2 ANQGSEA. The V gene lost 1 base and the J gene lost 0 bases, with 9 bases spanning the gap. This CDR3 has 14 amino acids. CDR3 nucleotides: TGCAGCGTTGAAGGACTGTTTACTAACTATGGCTACACCTTC. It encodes CSVEGLFTNYGYTF.

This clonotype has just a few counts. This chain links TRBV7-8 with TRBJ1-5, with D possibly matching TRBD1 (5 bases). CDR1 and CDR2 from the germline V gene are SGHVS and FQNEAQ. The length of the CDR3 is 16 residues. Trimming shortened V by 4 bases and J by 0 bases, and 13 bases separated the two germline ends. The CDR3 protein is CASSSYGGNSNQPQHF. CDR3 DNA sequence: TGTGCCAGCAGCTCCTACGGGGGGAATAGCAATCAGCCCCAGCATTTT.

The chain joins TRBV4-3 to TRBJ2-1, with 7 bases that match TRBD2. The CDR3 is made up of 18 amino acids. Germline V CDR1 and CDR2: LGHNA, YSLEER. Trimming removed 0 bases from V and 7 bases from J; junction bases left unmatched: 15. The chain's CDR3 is CASSQEIRRDYRRNEQFF. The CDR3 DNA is TGCGCCAGCAGCCAAGAGATACGCCGGGACTACCGACGGAATGAGCAGTTCTTC.

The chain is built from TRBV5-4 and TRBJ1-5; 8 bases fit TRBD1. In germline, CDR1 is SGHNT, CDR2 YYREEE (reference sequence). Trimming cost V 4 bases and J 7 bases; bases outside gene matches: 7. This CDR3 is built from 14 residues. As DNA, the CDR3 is TGTGCCAGCAGCGTGCAGGGGGCAGGGCAGCCCCAGCATTTT. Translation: CASSVQGAGQPQHF.

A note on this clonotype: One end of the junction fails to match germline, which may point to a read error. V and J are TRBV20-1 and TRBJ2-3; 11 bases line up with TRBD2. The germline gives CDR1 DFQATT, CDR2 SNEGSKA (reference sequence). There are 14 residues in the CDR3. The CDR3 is CSTSGSWSTDTQYF. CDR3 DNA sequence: TGCAGTACTAGCGGGAGTTGGAGCACAGATACGCAGTATTTT.

Here the CDR3 reads CSARQGAVAVNTEAFF. For the CDR3, the DNA is TGCAGTGCTCGACAGGGGGCGGTAGCGGTGAACACTGAAGCTTTCTTT. The chain employs TRBV20-1 and TRBJ1-1; 10 bases are shared with TRBD1. Trimming took 5 bases from V and 0 from J; bases not matched to a gene: 9. The CDR3 covers 16 residues. The germline V gene encodes CDR1 DFQATT and CDR2 SNEGSKA (reference sequence).